The clone carrying this T cell receptor beta chain was seen once. What it binds is not known. Libraries were prepared by immunoSEQ multiplex PCR; TCRdb keeps only in-frame clonotypes and omits some of them. There are approximately 97,000 clones in the sample; 91% occur only once, and roughly 7.5% lies in the top ten. The sample belongs to a study of T cell responses to AZD1222 COVID-19 vaccine. Study-wide results and caveats: Among AZD1222 vaccinees, only 5 to 7 were seropositive at baseline. Donors were chiefly white British, with a greater number of females, and clonal diversity was perhaps underestimated.

Germline values: CDR1 MGHRA, CDR2 YSYEKL. V was pared by 2 bases and J by 4 bases, with 11 bases between. CDR3 length: 14 residues. The chain links TRBV4-1 to TRBJ1-2; the D gene is possibly TRBD1 (5 bases). The starting material was peripheral blood, obtained on day 0 of AZD1222 vaccination. The origin of this receptor is an adult in good health. CDR3 DNA sequence: TGCGCCAGCAGCCAACAGGACAAAATCTATGGCTACACCTTC. Its protein product is CASSQQDKIYGYTF.